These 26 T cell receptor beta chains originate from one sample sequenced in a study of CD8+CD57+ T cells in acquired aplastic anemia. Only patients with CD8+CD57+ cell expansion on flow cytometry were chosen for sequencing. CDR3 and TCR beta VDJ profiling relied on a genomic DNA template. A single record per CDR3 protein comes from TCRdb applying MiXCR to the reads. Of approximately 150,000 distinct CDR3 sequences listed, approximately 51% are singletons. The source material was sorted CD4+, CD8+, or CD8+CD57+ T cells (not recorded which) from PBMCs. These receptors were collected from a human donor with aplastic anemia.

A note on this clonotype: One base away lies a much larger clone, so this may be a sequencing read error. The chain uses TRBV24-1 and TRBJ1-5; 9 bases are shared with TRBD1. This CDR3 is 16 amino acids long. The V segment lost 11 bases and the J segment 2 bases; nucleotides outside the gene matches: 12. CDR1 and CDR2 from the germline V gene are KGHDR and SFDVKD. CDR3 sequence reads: CASGDLRTGGNQPQHF. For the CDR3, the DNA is TGTGCCAGCGGTGACCTAAGGACAGGGGGCAATCAGCCCCAGCATTTT.

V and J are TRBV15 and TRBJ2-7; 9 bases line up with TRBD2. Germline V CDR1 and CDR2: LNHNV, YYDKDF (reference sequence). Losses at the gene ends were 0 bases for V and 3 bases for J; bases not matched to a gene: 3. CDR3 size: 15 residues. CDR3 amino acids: CATSRDPSGDYEQYF. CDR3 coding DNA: TGTGCCACCAGCAGAGATCCTAGCGGGGACTACGAGCAGTACTTC.

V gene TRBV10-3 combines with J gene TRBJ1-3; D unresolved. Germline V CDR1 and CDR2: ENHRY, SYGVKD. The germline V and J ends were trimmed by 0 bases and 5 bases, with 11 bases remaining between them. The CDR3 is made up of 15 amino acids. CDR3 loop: CAISESGRVRNTIYF. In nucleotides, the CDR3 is TGTGCCATCAGTGAGTCTGGCAGAGTACGAAACACCATATATTTT.

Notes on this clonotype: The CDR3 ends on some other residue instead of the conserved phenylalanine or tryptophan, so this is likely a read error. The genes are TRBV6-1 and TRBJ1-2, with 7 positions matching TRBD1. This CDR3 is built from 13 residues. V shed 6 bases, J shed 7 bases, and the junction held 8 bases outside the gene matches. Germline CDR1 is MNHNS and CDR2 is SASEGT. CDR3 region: CASRLRGQAGYTL. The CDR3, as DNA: TGTGCCAGCAGACTTCGTGGACAGGCTGGCTACACCCTC.

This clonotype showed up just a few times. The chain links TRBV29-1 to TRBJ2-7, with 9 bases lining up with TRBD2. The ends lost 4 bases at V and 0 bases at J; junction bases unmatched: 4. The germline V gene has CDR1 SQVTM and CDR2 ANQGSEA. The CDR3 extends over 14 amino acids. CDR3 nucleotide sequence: TGCAGCGTTGCTAGCGGGACGAGCTCCTACGAGCAGTACTTC. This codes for CSVASGTSSYEQYF.

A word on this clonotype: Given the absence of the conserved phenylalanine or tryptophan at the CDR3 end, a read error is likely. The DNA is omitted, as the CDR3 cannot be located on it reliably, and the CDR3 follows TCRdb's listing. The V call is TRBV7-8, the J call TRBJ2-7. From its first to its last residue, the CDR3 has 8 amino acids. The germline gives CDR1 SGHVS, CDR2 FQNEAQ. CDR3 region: CASSLALI.

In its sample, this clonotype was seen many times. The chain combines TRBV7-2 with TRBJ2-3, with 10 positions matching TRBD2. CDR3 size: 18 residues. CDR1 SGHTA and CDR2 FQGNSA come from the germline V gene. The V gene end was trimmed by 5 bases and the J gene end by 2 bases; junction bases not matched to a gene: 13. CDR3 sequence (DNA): TGTGCCAGCAGCGGGGGTAGCGGGGGGCATAAGGTCACAGATACGCAGTATTTT. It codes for CASSGGSGGHKVTDTQYF.

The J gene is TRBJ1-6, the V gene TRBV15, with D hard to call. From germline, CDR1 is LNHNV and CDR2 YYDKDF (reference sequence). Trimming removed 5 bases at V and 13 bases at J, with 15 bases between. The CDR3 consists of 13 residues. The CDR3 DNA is TGTGCCACCAGCCGGTCGACCAATCAGCCCCTCCACTTT. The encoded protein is CATSRSTNQPLHF.

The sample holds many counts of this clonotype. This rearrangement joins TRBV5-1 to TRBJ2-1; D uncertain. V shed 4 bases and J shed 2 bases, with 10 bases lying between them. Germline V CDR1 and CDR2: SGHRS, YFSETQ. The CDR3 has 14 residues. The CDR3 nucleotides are TGCGCCAGCAGCGGCTGGGAACCCTACAATGAGCAGTTCTTC. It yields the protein CASSGWEPYNEQFF. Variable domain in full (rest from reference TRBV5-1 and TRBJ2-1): KAGVTQTPRYLIKTRGQQVTLSCSPISGHRSVSWYQQTPGQGLQFLFEYFSETQRNKGNFPGRFSGRQFSNSRSEMNVSTLELGDSALYLCASSGWEPYNEQFFGPGTRLTVL.

The CDR3 nucleotides are TGTGCCATCAGTTCCCCCGCGGGTGAGCAGTTCTTC. Encoded protein: CAISSPAGEQFF. V gene TRBV10-3 combines with J gene TRBJ2-1, with D maybe TRBD2 (5 bases). The length of the CDR3 is 12 residues. Looked up from germline, CDR1 is ENHRY and CDR2 is SYGVKD. V was trimmed by 5 bases and J by 9 bases, leaving 11 bases between them.

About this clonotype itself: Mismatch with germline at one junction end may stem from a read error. This CDR3 is CASSSAMNTEAFF. The DNA of the CDR3 is TGTGCCAGCAGCTCAGCCATGAACACCGAAGCTTTCTTT. The rearrangement uses TRBV7-3 and TRBJ1-1; D remains unclear. Germline lookup yields CDR1 SGHTA and CDR2 FQGTGA. The CDR3 consists of 13 residues.

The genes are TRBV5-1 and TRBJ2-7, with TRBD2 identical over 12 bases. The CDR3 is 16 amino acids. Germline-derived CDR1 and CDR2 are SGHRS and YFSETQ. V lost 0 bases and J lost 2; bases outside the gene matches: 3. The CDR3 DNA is TGCGCCAGCAGCTTGGCGCCTAGCGGGAGGGCCTACGAGCAGTACGTC. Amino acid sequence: CASSLAPSGRAYEQYV.

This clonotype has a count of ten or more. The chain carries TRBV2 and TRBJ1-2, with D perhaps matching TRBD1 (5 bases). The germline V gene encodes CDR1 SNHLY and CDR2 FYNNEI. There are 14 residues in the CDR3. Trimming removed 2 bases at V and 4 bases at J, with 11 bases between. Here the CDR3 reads CASSEQGGFYGYTF. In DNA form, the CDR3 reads TGTGCCAGCAGTGAACAGGGAGGGTTCTATGGCTACACCTTC.

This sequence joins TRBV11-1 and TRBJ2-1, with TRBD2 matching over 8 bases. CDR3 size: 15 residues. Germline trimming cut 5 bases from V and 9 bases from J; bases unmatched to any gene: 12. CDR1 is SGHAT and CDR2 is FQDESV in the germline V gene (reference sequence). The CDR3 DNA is TGTGCCAGCAGCATCGGGACTAGTCCTTTGGGTGAGCAGTTCTTC. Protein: CASSIGTSPLGEQFF.

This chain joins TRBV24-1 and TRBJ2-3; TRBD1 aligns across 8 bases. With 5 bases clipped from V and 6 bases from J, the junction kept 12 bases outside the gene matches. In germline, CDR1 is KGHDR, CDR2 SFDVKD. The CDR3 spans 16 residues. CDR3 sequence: CATSGGGGQGRDTQYF. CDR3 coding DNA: TGTGCCACCAGTGGGGGAGGCGGACAGGGTCGGGATACGCAGTATTTT.

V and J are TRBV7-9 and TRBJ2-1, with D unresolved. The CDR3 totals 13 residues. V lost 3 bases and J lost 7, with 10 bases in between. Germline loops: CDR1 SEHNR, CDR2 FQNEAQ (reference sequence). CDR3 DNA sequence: TGTGCCAGCAGCTTGAAGGTTACTAATGAGCAGTTCTTC. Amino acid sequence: CASSLKVTNEQFF.

The chain's CDR3 is CASSPRTGTYTEAFF. DNA of the CDR3: TGTGCCAGCAGCCCACGGACAGGGACTTACACTGAAGCTTTCTTT. This sequence joins TRBV19 and TRBJ1-1; the match to TRBD1 covers 8 bases. V was clipped by 9 bases and J by 3 bases; unmatched bases: 12. Per germline, CDR1 LNHDA and CDR2 SQIVND (reference sequence). This CDR3 is built from 15 residues.

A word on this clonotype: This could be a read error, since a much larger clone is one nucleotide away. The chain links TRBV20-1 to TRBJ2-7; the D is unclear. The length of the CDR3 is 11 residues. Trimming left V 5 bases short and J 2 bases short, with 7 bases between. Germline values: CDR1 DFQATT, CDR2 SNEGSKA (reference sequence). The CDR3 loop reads CSASDAYEQYF. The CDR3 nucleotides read TGCAGTGCTTCCGATGCCTACGAGCAGTACTTC.

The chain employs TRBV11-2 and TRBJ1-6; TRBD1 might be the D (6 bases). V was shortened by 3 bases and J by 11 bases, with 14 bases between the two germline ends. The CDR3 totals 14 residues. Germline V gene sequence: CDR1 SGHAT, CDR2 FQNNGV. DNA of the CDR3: TGTGCCAGCAGCTTCGGGGACGCAGGGGCACCCCTCCACTTT. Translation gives CASSFGDAGAPLHF.

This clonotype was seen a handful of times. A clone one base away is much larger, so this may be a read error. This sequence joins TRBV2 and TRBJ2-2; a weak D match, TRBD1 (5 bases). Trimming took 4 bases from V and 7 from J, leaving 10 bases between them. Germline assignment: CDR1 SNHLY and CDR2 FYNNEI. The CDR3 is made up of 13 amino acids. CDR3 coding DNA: TGTGCCAGCAGTGTAGGGGTAGTCGGGGAGCTGTTTTTT. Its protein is CASSVGVVGELFF. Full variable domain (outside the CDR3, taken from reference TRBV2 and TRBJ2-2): EPEVTQTPSHQVTQMGQEVILRCVPISNHLYFYWYRQILGQKVEFLVSFYNNEISEKSEIFDDQFSVERPDGSNFTLKIRSTKLEDSAMYFCASSVGVVGELFFGEGSRLTVL.

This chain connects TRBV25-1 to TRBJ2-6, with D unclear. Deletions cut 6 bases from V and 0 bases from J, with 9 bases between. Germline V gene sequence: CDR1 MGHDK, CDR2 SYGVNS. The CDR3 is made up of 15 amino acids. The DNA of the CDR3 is TGTGCCAGCAGGGCTGACATCTCTGGGGCCAACGTCCTGACTTTC. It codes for CASRADISGANVLTF.

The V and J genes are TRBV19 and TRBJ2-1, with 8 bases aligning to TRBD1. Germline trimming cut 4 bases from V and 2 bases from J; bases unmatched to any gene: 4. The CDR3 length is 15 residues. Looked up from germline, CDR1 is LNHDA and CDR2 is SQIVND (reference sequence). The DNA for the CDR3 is TGTGCCAGTAGTACGGGACAGGAGGCCTACAATGAGCAGTTCTTC. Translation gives CASSTGQEAYNEQFF.

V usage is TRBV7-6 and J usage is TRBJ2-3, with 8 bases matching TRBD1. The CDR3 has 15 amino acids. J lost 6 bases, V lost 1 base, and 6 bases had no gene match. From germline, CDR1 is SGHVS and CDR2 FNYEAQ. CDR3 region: CASSLGRGQSDTQYF. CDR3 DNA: TGTGCCAGCAGCTTAGGCAGGGGGCAGAGCGATACGCAGTATTTT.

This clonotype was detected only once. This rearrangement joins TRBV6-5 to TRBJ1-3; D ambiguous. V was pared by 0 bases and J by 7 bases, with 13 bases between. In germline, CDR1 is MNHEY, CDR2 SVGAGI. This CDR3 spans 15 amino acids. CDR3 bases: TGTGCCAGCAGTTACTCGAACACGCCCTGGAACACCATATATTTT. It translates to CASSYSNTPWNTIYF.

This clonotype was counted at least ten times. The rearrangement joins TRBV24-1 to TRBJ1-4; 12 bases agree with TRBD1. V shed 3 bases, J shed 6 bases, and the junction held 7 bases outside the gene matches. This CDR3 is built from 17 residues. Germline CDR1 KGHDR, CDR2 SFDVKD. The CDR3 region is CATSDPKRDRGHEKLFF. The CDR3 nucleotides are TGTGCCACCAGTGATCCAAAACGGGACAGGGGGCATGAAAAACTGTTTTTT.

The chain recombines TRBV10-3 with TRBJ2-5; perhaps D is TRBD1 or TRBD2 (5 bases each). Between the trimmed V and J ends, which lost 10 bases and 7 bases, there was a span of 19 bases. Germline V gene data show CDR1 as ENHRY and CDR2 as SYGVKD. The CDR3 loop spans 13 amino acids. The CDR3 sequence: CATGPSARGTQYF. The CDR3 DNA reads TGTGCCACGGGACCCTCCGCGAGGGGGACCCAGTACTTC.